One and the same sample provided the 9 T cell receptor beta chains below, sequenced in a study of cytomegalovirus exposure and HLA in healthy donors. The PCR used 60 Vbeta and 13 Jbeta primers. Profiling relied on immunoSEQ multiplex PCR, and the TCRdb table lists in-frame clones only, not all of them. The repertoire holds approximately 110,000 clones, with about 79% as singletons. The specimen sequenced was PBMCs. The receptors stem from a middle-aged man in good health and CMV-seropositive.

The chain uses TRBV4-1 and TRBJ2-3; D may be TRBD1 (6 bases). Trimming shortened V by 3 bases and J by 0 bases, and 10 bases separated the two germline ends. CDR1 MGHRA and CDR2 YSYEKL come from the germline V gene. This CDR3 has 15 residues. The CDR3 sequence: CASSQGDTSTDTQYF. The CDR3 region has the DNA TGCGCCAGCAGCCAGGGGGACACCAGCACAGATACGCAGTATTTT.

For the CDR3, the DNA is TGCGCCAGCAGCCCGTCTTTCGGGGAGCTGTTTTTT. Translation gives CASSPSFGELFF. The V call is TRBV4-1, the J call TRBJ2-2; D remains ambiguous. CDR3 size: 12 residues. Germline V gene lookup returns CDR1 MGHRA and CDR2 YSYEKL. Trimming removed 4 bases at V and 7 bases at J, with 7 bases between.

The rearrangement uses TRBV2 and TRBJ1-5; possible D gene TRBD1, 5 bases. Deletions cut 6 bases from V and 3 bases from J, with 15 bases between. The length of the CDR3 is 15 residues. In germline, CDR1 is SNHLY, CDR2 FYNNEI. CDR3 nucleotide sequence: TGTGCCAGCAGGGCCACAGGAGACTTCAATCAGCCCCAGCATTTT. Its translation: CASRATGDFNQPQHF. Full variable domain (rest looked up from reference TRBV2 and TRBJ1-5): EPEVTQTPSHQVTQMGQEVILRCVPISNHLYFYWYRQILGQKVEFLVSFYNNEISEKSEIFDDQFSVERPDGSNFTLKIRSTKLEDSAMYFCASRATGDFNQPQHFGDGTRLSIL.

V gene TRBV5-1 combines with J gene TRBJ1-3; D remains unclear. V was shortened by 5 bases and J by 1 base, with 4 bases between the two germline ends. The germline gives CDR1 SGHRS, CDR2 YFSETQ. The CDR3 runs to 12 residues. CDR3 amino acids: CASSPSGNTIYF. For the CDR3, the DNA is TGCGCCAGCAGTCCTTCTGGAAACACCATATATTTT.

This clone was seen more than once but under ten times. The V and J genes are TRBV29-1 and TRBJ2-3, with 8 bases aligning to TRBD1. Trimming cost V 3 bases and J 11 bases; bases outside gene matches: 10. Germline V lookup: CDR1 SQVTM, CDR2 ANQGSEA. This CDR3 contains 13 residues. CDR3 DNA sequence: TGCAGCGTTGAGGCAGGGGGCGTGGGTGGGCAGTATTTT. Translating it yields CSVEAGGVGGQYF.

The chain carries TRBV5-4 and TRBJ1-1; 8 nucleotides match TRBD1. Germline values: CDR1 SGHNT, CDR2 YYREEE (reference sequence). This CDR3 spans 14 amino acids. The trim removed 0 bases at V and 4 bases at J, leaving 2 bases unmatched. CDR3 in DNA: TGTGCCAGCAGCTTGGCCGGGACAGGCACTGAAGCTTTCTTT. Translating it yields CASSLAGTGTEAFF.

This rearrangement joins TRBV11-2 to TRBJ2-7; 14 bases line up with TRBD2. Looked up from germline, CDR1 is SGHAT and CDR2 is FQNNGV. With 7 bases clipped from V and 7 bases from J, the junction kept 12 bases outside the gene matches. CDR3 length equals 16 residues. DNA of the CDR3: TGTGCCAGCAAGCCCCCGGGACTAGCGGGAGTAGGGGAGCAGTACTTC. Residues: CASKPPGLAGVGEQYF. Complete variable domain (other parts from reference TRBV11-2 and TRBJ2-7): EAGVAQSPRYKIIEKRQSVAFWCNPISGHATLYWYQQILGQGPKLLIQFQNNGVVDDSQLPKDRFSAERLKGVDSTLKIQPAKLEDSAVYLCASKPPGLAGVGEQYFGPGTRLTVT.

This chain connects TRBV5-1 to TRBJ2-7; 7 bases match TRBD1. Germline CDR1 and CDR2: SGHRS and YFSETQ. This CDR3 is built from 14 residues. V lost 3 bases, J lost 6 bases, and 9 bases stayed unmatched. As DNA, the CDR3 is TGCGCCAGCAGCTCCGGGACAGAAGGAGGCGAGCAGTACTTC. Residues: CASSSGTEGGEQYF.

The rearrangement links TRBV10-3 to TRBJ2-7, with TRBD2 matching 8 bases. V lost 10 bases, J lost 4 bases, and 9 bases stayed unmatched. This CDR3 is built from 13 residues. From germline, CDR1 is ENHRY and CDR2 SYGVKD. The CDR3 loop reads CATTSSGGYEQYF. For the CDR3, the DNA is TGTGCCACCACGTCCAGCGGGGGTTACGAGCAGTACTTC.